The entry below describes one T cell receptor beta chain. CDR1 and CDR2 from the germline V gene are MNHNS and SASEGT. The length of the CDR3 is 18 residues. The J segment lost 0 bases and the V segment lost 4 bases, leaving 9 bases of the junction unmatched. This entry comes from a study of T cells after posttransplantation cyclophosphamide. Sequencing was performed with immunoSEQ multiplex PCR; in TCRdb, only in-frame clones are kept and a portion is missing. The table shows around 4,400 clones, with roughly 77% occurring only once. Treatment was busulfan-fludarabine conditioning, a marrow graft, and cyclophosphamide on days +3 and +4.

Material: PBMCs, obtained approximately 27 days after a stem cell transplant with posttransplant cyclophosphamide. J is TRBJ2-6 and V is TRBV6-1; 7 nucleotides agree with TRBD1. This clonotype was obtained from a male patient aged 50 to 59 who received an allogeneic stem cell transplant from an unrelated donor, was CMV-positive, and had acute GVHD only. Some of the T cells might come from the graft donor. For the CDR3, the DNA is TGTGCCAGCAGTGCAGAAGAGACAGGGTACTCTGGGGCCAACGTCCTGACTTTC. It translates to CASSAEETGYSGANVLTF.